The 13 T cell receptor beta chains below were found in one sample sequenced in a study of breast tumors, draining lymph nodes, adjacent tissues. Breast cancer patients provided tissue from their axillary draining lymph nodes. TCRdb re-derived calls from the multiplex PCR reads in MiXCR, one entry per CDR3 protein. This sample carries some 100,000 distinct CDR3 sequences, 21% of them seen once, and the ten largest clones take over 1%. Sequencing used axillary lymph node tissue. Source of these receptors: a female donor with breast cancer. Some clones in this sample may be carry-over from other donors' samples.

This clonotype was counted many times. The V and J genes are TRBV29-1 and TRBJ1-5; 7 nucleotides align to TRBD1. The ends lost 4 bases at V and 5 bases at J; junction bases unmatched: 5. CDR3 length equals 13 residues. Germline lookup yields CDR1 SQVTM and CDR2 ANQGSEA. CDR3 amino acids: CSVGGTVDQPQHF. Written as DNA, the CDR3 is TGCAGCGTTGGAGGGACAGTAGATCAGCCCCAGCATTTT.

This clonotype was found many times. CDR3 bases: TGCAGTGCTAGGATAATGGGACAGGTCGATCAGCCCCAGCATTTT. Its translation: CSARIMGQVDQPQHF. This sequence joins TRBV20-1 and TRBJ1-5; TRBD1 agrees at 8 bases. V dropped 3 bases and J dropped 5; count of bases not matched to a gene: 9. CDR3 length: 15 amino acids. CDR1 and CDR2 (germline): DFQATT, SNEGSKA (reference sequence).

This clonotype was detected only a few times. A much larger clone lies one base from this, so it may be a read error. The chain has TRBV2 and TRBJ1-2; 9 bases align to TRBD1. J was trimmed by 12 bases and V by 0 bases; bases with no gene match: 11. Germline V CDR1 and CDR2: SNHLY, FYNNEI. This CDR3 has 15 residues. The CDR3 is CASSEAIGTGKGHTF. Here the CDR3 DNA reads TGTGCCAGCAGTGAAGCGATCGGGACAGGGAAAGGCCACACCTTC.

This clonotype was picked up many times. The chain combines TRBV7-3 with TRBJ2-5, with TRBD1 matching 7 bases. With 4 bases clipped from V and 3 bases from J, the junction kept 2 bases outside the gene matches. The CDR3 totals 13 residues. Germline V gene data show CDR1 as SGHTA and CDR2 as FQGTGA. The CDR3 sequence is CASSYGTEETQYF. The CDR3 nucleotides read TGTGCCAGCAGCTACGGGACAGAAGAGACCCAGTACTTC.

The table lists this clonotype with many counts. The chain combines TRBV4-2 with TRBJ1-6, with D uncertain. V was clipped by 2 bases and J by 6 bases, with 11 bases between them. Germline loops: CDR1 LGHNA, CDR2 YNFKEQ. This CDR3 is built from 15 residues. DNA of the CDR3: TGTGCCAGCAGCCAACCCGGGGATCTTAATTCACCCCTCCACTTT. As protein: CASSQPGDLNSPLHF.

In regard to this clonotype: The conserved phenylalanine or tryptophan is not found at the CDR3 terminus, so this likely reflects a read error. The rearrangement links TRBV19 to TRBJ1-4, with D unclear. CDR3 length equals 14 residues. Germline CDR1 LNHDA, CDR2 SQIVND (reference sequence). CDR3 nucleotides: TGTGGCAGTAGCGATTCGACGGTGGATGAAAAACTGTTTCTT. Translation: CGSSDSTVDEKLFL.

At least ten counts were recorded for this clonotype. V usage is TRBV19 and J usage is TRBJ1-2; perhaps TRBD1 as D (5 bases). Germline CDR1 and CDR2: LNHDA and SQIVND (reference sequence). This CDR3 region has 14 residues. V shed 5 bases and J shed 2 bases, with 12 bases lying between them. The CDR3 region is CASSPGPRNYGYTF. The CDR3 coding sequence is TGTGCCAGTAGTCCGGGACCGAGAAACTATGGCTACACCTTC.

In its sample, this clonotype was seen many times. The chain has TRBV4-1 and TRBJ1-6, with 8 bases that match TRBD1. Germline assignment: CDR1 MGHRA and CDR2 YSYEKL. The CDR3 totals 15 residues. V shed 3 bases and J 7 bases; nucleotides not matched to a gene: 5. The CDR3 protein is CASSHGGQGNSPLHF. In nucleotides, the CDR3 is TGCGCCAGCAGCCATGGCGGACAGGGAAATTCACCCCTCCACTTT.

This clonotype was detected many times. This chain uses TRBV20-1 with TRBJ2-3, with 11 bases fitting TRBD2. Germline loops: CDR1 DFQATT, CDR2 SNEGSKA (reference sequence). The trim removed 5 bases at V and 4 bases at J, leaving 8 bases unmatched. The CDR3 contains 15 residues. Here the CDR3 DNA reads TGCAGTGCTCCCTTAGCGGGAGGGTTCGCAGATACGCAGTATTTT. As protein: CSAPLAGGFADTQYF.

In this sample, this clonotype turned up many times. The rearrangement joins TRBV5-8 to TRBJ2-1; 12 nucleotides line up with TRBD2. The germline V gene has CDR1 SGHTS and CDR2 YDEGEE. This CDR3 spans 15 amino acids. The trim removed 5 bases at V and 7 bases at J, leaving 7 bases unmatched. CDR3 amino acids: CASRPLAGGLNEQFF. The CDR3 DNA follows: TGTGCCAGCAGACCTCTAGCGGGGGGGCTGAATGAGCAGTTCTTC.

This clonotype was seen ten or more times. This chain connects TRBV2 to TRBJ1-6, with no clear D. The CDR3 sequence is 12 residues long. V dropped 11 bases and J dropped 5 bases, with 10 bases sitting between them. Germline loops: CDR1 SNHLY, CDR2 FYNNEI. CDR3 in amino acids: CAGNRDNSPLHF. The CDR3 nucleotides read TGTGCCGGAAACAGAGATAATTCACCCCTCCACTTT.

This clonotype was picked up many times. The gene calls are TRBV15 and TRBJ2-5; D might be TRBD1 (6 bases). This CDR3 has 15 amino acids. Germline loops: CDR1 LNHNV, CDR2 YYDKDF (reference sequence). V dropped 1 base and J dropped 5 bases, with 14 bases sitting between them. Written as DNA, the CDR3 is TGTGCCACCAGCAGAGTGAGTGTGGGGGCGGAGACCCAGTACTTC. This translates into CATSRVSVGAETQYF.

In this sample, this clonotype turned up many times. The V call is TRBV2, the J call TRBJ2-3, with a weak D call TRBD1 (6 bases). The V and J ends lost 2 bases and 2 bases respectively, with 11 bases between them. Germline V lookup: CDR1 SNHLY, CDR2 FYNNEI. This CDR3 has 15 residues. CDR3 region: CASSELGALTDTQYF. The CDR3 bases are TGTGCCAGCAGTGAACTGGGGGCCCTCACAGATACGCAGTATTTT.